The 17 T cell receptor beta chains listed next were all sequenced from one sample in a study of regulatory T cells in long-lasting Graves disease. Assembly of TCR beta libraries relied on iRepertoire HTBI primers together with Arm-PCR of CDR3 regions. Each CDR3 protein gets one entry after TCRdb re-called the multiplex PCR reads with MiXCR. The sample carries some 500,000 distinct CDR3 sequences, roughly 13% recorded once. The time point was: newly diagnosed GD, antithyroid drugs for less than 3 months. Making the TCR library involved RNA that had been extracted from PBMCs. The data also belong to a second study, concerning T cells in Graves' hyperthyroidism and ophthalmopathy.

This specimen was peripheral blood mononuclear cells (PBMCs), taken at new diagnosis, from a patient treated with antithyroid drugs. These receptors were taken from a man aged 25-40 years with Graves disease.

There are many counts of this clonotype. The chain employs TRBV2 and TRBJ2-7; D tentatively reads TRBD1 or TRBD2 (5 bases each). The CDR3 consists of 13 residues. CDR1 is SNHLY and CDR2 is FYNNEI in the germline V gene. Trimming pared 4 bases from V and 6 bases from J, leaving 13 bases between. The CDR3, as DNA: TGTGCCAGCAGTGTACAGGACTTCGGCGAGCAGTACTTC. This translates into CASSVQDFGEQYF.

This clonotype was detected only a few times. V usage is TRBV6-5 and J usage is TRBJ2-1; D gene uncertain. This CDR3 spans 14 amino acids. The ends were cut back, 2 bases at V and 5 bases at J, with 10 bases in the middle. CDR1 and CDR2 (germline): MNHEY, SVGAGI. The CDR3 loop reads CASSYDPRNNEQFF. The CDR3 DNA is TGTGCCAGCAGTTACGATCCGCGGAACAATGAGCAGTTCTTC.

This clonotype was picked up a small number of times. V and J are TRBV24-1 and TRBJ2-3; 8 bases map to TRBD2. Germline V gives CDR1 KGHDR, CDR2 SFDVKD. This CDR3 contains 14 residues. V lost 9 bases, J lost 5 bases, and 9 bases stayed unmatched. CDR3 DNA: TGTGCCACCGAAGCGCCAGCGGGAGTAGATACGCAGTATTTT. It specifies CATEAPAGVDTQYF.

A few counts support this clonotype. J is TRBJ2-7 and V is TRBV19; D might be TRBD1 (6 bases). CDR3 length: 14 amino acids. Per germline, CDR1 LNHDA and CDR2 SQIVND (reference sequence). The V end was cut by 7 bases, the J end by 5 bases, with 18 bases between. Here the CDR3 reads CASTRTVGSDEQYF. CDR3 coding DNA: TGTGCCAGTACCCGGACAGTAGGATCGGACGAGCAGTACTTC.

Only a few counts were recorded for this clonotype. V is TRBV28 and J is TRBJ1-6; D may be TRBD1 (6 bases). The V and J ends lost 2 bases and 8 bases respectively, with 10 bases between them. The CDR3 is 14 amino acids. CDR1 MDHEN and CDR2 SYDVKM come from the germline V gene. CDR3 residues: CASSLQGRYSPLHF. The CDR3 DNA follows: TGTGCCAGCAGTTTACAGGGGCGTTATTCACCCCTCCACTTT.

In regard to this clonotype: A read error may be the cause here, since a much bigger clone is one base away. The rearrangement joins TRBV11-2 to TRBJ1-2; the D gene is possibly TRBD1 (5 bases). Trimming left V 5 bases short and J 10 bases short, with 26 bases between. Germline lookup yields CDR1 SGHAT and CDR2 FQNNGV. The CDR3 sequence is 16 residues long. CDR3 sequence reads: CASSPMNNKGRRVYTF. CDR3 nucleotides: TGTGCCAGCAGCCCCATGAATAACAAGGGGCGGCGTGTCTACACCTTC.

This clonotype was counted many times. V is TRBV7-9 and J is TRBJ2-2, with D perhaps matching TRBD2 (6 bases). Trimming removed 7 bases at V and 0 bases at J, with 15 bases between. Germline values: CDR1 SEHNR, CDR2 FQNEAQ (reference sequence). This CDR3 comprises 16 residues. The CDR3: CASILERASNTGELFF. The CDR3 bases are TGTGCCAGCATACTAGAGCGGGCTTCGAACACCGGGGAGCTGTTTTTT.

This clonotype was seen only a few times. This CDR3 is CAISDGGNNSPLHF. In DNA form, the CDR3 reads TGTGCCATCAGTGATGGCGGAAATAATTCACCCCTCCACTTT. The chain is built from TRBV10-3 and TRBJ1-6; no firm D call. CDR1 and CDR2 from the germline V gene are ENHRY and SYGVKD. The CDR3 has 14 amino acids. Trimming took off 3 bases at V and 5 bases at J, with 8 bases between the two ends.

There are many counts of this clonotype. The chain uses TRBV13 and TRBJ1-1, with 7 bases identical to TRBD1. The V and J ends lost 5 bases and 6 bases, in that order; junction bases with no gene match: 6. Germline assignment: CDR1 PRHDT and CDR2 FYEKMQ (reference sequence). CDR3 length: 13 residues. The CDR3 DNA follows: TGTGCCAGCAGCCGGGCAGGGGGGGCTGAAGCTTTCTTT. Residues: CASSRAGGAEAFF.

This clonotype has at least ten counts. The chain uses TRBV28 and TRBJ2-3; TRBD1 agrees at 12 bases. V dropped 6 bases and J dropped 6; count of bases not matched to a gene: 10. The length of the CDR3 is 16 residues. The germline gives CDR1 MDHEN, CDR2 SYDVKM. The chain's CDR3 is CASSPGGTGGWDTQYF. CDR3 nucleotide sequence: TGTGCCAGCAGCCCTGGGGGGACAGGGGGCTGGGATACGCAGTATTTT.

This clonotype has a count of ten or more. The chain joins TRBV12-3 or TRBV12-4 to TRBJ1-5; no firm D call. The ends were cut back, 3 bases at V and 7 bases at J, with 16 bases in the middle. The CDR3 runs to 15 residues. CDR3 amino acids: CASSFESGSGQPQHF. The CDR3 DNA reads TGTGCCAGCAGTTTTGAATCGGGATCGGGGCAGCCCCAGCATTTT.

This clonotype has at least ten counts. The chain combines TRBV11-2 with TRBJ1-5; D is undetermined. Trimming took 3 bases from V and 4 from J, leaving 7 bases between them. This CDR3 has 13 residues. CDR1 is SGHAT and CDR2 is FQNNGV in the germline V gene. DNA of the CDR3: TGTGCCAGCAGCTTTGGCCCGAATCAGCCCCAGCATTTT. Translating gives CASSFGPNQPQHF.

This clonotype showed up many times. As DNA, the CDR3 is TGTGCCAGCAGTTCCCCTAGCCGCGGAGATACGCAGTATTTT. Protein product: CASSSPSRGDTQYF. The chain links TRBV12-3 or TRBV12-4 to TRBJ2-3; D perhaps matches TRBD2 (5 bases). Between the trimmed V and J ends, which lost 4 bases and 5 bases, there was a span of 13 bases. The CDR3 runs to 14 residues.

The sample holds a few counts of this clonotype. The junction does not match germline at one end; this may be a read error. This sequence joins TRBV5-1 and TRBJ2-2; TRBD2 agrees at 8 bases. There are 17 residues in the CDR3. Germline CDR1 reads SGHRS; CDR2 reads YFSETQ. CDR3 sequence (DNA): TGCGCCAGCAGCTTGGCCCCACTAGCGGCGAACACCAGGGAGCTGTTTTTT. It encodes CASSLAPLAANTRELFF.

This clonotype was counted ten times or more. The rearrangement joins TRBV2 to TRBJ2-1; 14 bases are a match to TRBD2. Losses at the gene ends were 4 bases for V and 7 bases for J; bases not matched to a gene: 15. The CDR3 runs to 19 residues. From germline, CDR1 is SNHLY and CDR2 FYNNEI. CDR3: CASSVFVPGLAGDGNEQFF. The CDR3 DNA reads TGTGCCAGCAGTGTTTTTGTCCCGGGACTAGCGGGAGACGGGAATGAGCAGTTCTTC.

This clonotype has a handful of counts. This may be a read error: a much more frequent sequence differs by one nucleotide. The chain employs TRBV11-2 and TRBJ2-3; D may be TRBD1 (5 bases). Germline CDR1 is SGHAT and CDR2 is FQNNGV. The CDR3 runs 14 residues. The V end was cut by 6 bases, the J end by 2 bases, with 12 bases between. The CDR3 bases are TGTGCCAGCAGAATGAGACAGAACACAGATACGCAGTATTTT. Translation: CASRMRQNTDTQYF.

Ten or more counts support this clonotype. The V and J genes are TRBV29-1 and TRBJ2-7, with 8 positions matching TRBD1. Germline V lookup: CDR1 SQVTM, CDR2 ANQGSEA. CDR3 size: 14 residues. The V segment lost 4 bases and the J segment 2 bases; nucleotides outside the gene matches: 7. CDR3 nucleotide sequence: TGCAGCGTTGTGGAGGCAGGGGGCGCCTACGAGCAGTACTTC. Protein: CSVVEAGGAYEQYF.